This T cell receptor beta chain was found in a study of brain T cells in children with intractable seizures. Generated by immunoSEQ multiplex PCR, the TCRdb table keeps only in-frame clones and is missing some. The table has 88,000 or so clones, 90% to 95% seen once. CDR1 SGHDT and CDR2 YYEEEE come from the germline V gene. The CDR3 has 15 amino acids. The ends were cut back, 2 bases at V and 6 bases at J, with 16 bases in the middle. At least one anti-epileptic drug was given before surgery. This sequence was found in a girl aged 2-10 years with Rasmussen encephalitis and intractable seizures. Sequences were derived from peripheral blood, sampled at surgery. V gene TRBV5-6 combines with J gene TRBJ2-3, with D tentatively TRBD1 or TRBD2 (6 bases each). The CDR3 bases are TGTGCCAGCAGCTTAGGGGGAAGGGGGGCTGATACGCAGTATTTT. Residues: CASSLGGRGADTQYF.